The present TCR delta chain was sequenced within a study of gamma-delta T cells after stem cell transplantation. Regarding this clone: A much larger clone differs from this one at a single base, so this may be a read error.

TCRdb applied CATT to the RT-PCR reads for clone calling. This table holds around 2,000 delta-chain clones, approximately 3.1% found once. V lost 1 base to trimming and J lost 2 bases; unmatched junction nucleotides: 21. CDR3 length: 21 amino acids. The germline CDR1 and CDR2 sequences are GEAIGNYY and EKD. The sequenced sample was gamma-delta T cells. This clonotype originated in a human donor. It is not recorded whose cells these are; they may come from a transplant donor. The J gene is TRDJ1, the V gene TRDV2; 10 bases are a match to TRDD3. The chain's CDR3 is CACDTVFPVWGIPKSTDKLIF. CDR3 sequence (DNA): TGTGCCTGTGACACGGTCTTCCCGGTGTGGGGGATACCGAAGAGTACCGATAAACTCATCTTT.